A selection of T cell receptor beta chains follows, all from one sample in a study of CD8+ T cells in alopecia areata. Clones were read by immunoSEQ multiplex PCR, and TCRdb kept only the in-frame ones, dropping some. The table records fewer than 200,000 clones, 50% to 60% of them present only once. This specimen was CD4+ T cells sorted from blood, taken at week 0. These receptors were taken from a human donor with alopecia areata. Both conserved end residues are part of each CDR3. D genes are given only for firm matches. Rows give clone size only sometimes, using once, few, many, or a class for an expanded clone.

>.|TRBJ2-3|TRBV7-9|few
CASSRETSQYF
TGTGCCAGCAGCCGGGAGACGTCGCAGTATTTT
>.|TRBJ2-5|TRBV5-6|.
CASSRRGHQETQYF
TGTGCCAGCAGCCGTCGGGGCCACCAAGAGACCCAGTACTTC
>.|TRBJ1-6|TRBV13|few
CASRTDRNSPLHF
TGTGCCAGTCGGACGGATAGGAATTCACCCCTCCACTTT
>TRBD2|TRBJ2-7|TRBV5-1|.
CASSAGLAGGPPYEQYF
TGCGCCAGCAGCGCGGGACTAGCGGGGGGGCCCCCCTACGAGCAGTACTTC
>.|TRBJ1-4|TRBV7-9|few
CASRSELGAGEKLFF
TGTGCCAGCAGGTCCGAACTCGGGGCAGGGGAAAAACTGTTTTTT
>.|TRBJ2-7|TRBV5-1|.
CASSLGNENEQYF
TGCGCCAGCAGCTTGGGGAACGAGAACGAGCAGTACTTC
>.|TRBJ1-2|TRBV10-3|.
CAITPGPDYGYTF
TGTGCCATCACGCCTGGGCCCGACTATGGCTACACCTTC
>.|TRBJ2-3|TRBV27|.
CASSFLDTQYF
TGTGCCAGCAGTTTCTTGGATACGCAGTATTTT
>TRBD2|TRBJ2-1|TRBV5-1|few
CASSLVGQTSGGDEQFF
TGCGCCAGCAGCTTGGTCGGACAGACTAGCGGGGGGGATGAGCAGTTCTTC
>TRBD1|TRBJ1-2|TRBV19|.
CASMLPPGQGANGYTF
TGTGCCAGTATGCTACCCCCGGGACAGGGGGCGAATGGCTACACCTTC
>.|TRBJ1-6|TRBV15|.
CATSRAVSYNSPLHF
TGTGCCACCAGCAGAGCAGTCTCCTATAATTCACCCCTCCACTTT
>.|TRBJ1-1|TRBV30|.
CASAIHYTEAFF
TGTGCCTCCGCTATCCATTACACTGAAGCTTTCTTT
>.|TRBJ1-2|TRBV29-1|.
CSGYGDPKANYGYTF
TGCAGCGGTTATGGGGACCCGAAAGCTAACTATGGCTACACCTTC
>.|TRBJ2-4|TRBV30|.
CAWSVMGTGSSIQYF
TGTGCCTGGAGTGTAATGGGTACAGGGTCAAGCATTCAGTACTTC
>.|TRBJ2-3|TRBV14|.
CASSHQNRPDTQYF
TGTGCCAGCAGCCACCAAAATAGACCAGATACGCAGTATTTT
>.|TRBJ2-2|TRBV13|.
CASSRDPTGELFF
TGTGCCAGCAGCCGGGACCCCACCGGGGAGCTGTTTTTT
>TRBD2|TRBJ2-5|TRBV5-1|once
CASSGGPGLSGGRSEETQYF
TGCGCCAGCAGCGGAGGTCCAGGGCTAAGCGGGGGAAGAAGCGAAGAGACCCAGTACTTC
>TRBD1|TRBJ2-2|TRBV18|.
CASSRETGENTGELFF
TGTGCCAGCTCACGGGAGACAGGGGAGAACACCGGGGAGCTGTTTTTT
>.|TRBJ2-6|TRBV6-6|few
CASKEGGANVLTF
TGTGCCAGCAAGGAGGGTGGGGCCAACGTCCTGACTTTC
>.|TRBJ1-4|TRBV19|many
CASSYLGEKLFF
TGTGCCAGTAGTTATCTTGGCGAAAAACTGTTTTTT
>.|TRBJ2-7|TRBV7-2|few
CATRAFTGPYEQYF
TGTGCCACCCGAGCCTTTACAGGGCCCTACGAGCAGTACTTC
>.|TRBJ1-6|TRBV4-2|once
CASSQDRVVSPLHF
TGTGCCAGCAGCCAAGACAGGGTAGTTTCACCCCTCCACTTT
>.|TRBJ1-4|TRBV7-9|.
CASSLRDGGKLFF
TGTGCCAGCAGCCTCCGGGACGGAGGAAAACTGTTTTTT
>TRBD1|TRBJ1-5|TRBV27|.
CASSPGTGSNQPQHF
TGTGCCAGCAGTCCCGGGACAGGGAGCAATCAGCCCCAGCATTTT
>.|TRBJ2-1|TRBV5-4|few
CASSGDPQEYNEQFF
TGTGCCAGCAGCGGCGACCCACAGGAATACAATGAGCAGTTCTTC
>.|TRBJ1-6|TRBV12-5|few
CASGLGTDNSPLHF
TGTGCTAGTGGTTTGGGGACAGACAATTCACCCCTCCACTTT
>.|TRBJ1-2|TRBV29-1|.
CSVERRAGNYGYTF
TGCAGCGTTGAAAGGAGGGCAGGGAACTATGGCTACACCTTC
>.|TRBJ2-5|TRBV30|.
CAWRVWGSGETQYF
TGTGCCTGGAGAGTGTGGGGCTCGGGAGAGACCCAGTACTTC
>TRBD1|TRBJ2-7|TRBV29-1|.
CSVEDDRGSSYEQYF
TGCAGCGTTGAGGACGACAGGGGAAGCTCCTACGAGCAGTACTTC
>.|TRBJ1-2|TRBV5-6|.
CASSSASANYGYTF
TGTGCCAGCAGCTCAGCGTCAGCTAACTATGGCTACACCTTC
>TRBD1|TRBJ1-5|TRBV29-1|few
CSVQTGMGNQPQHF
TGCAGCGTACAGACAGGGATGGGCAATCAGCCCCAGCATTTT
>.|TRBJ1-2|TRBV25-1|.
CASERDGANYGYTF
TGTGCCAGCGAGAGGGACGGCGCTAACTATGGCTACACCTTC
>.|TRBJ1-1|TRBV29-1|.
CSGRRGTEAFF
TGCAGCGGTCGACGTGGGACTGAAGCTTTCTTT
>.|TRBJ2-5|TRBV10-3|.
CAINSGSTQYF
TGTGCCATCAATTCAGGGTCGACCCAGTACTTC
>.|TRBJ1-2|TRBV10-3|.
CAISGPGPNYGYTF
TGTGCCATCAGTGGGCCAGGGCCTAACTATGGCTACACCTTC
>TRBD1|TRBJ2-5|TRBV29-1|few
CSVRDSTQETQYF
TGCAGCGTGAGGGACAGTACACAAGAGACCCAGTACTTC
>.|TRBJ2-6|TRBV6-6|.
CASSTTGLGANVLTF
TGTGCCAGCAGCACGACAGGACTAGGGGCCAACGTCCTGACTTTC
>.|TRBJ1-2|TRBV5-6|few
CASSRIDRNYGYTF
TGTGCCAGCAGCCGTATTGACAGGAACTATGGCTACACCTTC
>.|TRBJ1-2|TRBV29-1|.
CSAPRPGGYGYTF
TGCAGCGCCCCCCGACCGGGAGGCTATGGCTACACCTTC
>.|TRBJ2-2|TRBV9|.
CASSVRGGNTGELFF
TGTGCCAGCAGCGTACGAGGGGGGAACACCGGGGAGCTGTTTTTT
>.|TRBJ1-6|TRBV29-1|.
CSVRGAGAGSPLHF
TGCAGCGTCAGGGGAGCAGGGGCCGGTTCACCCCTCCACTTT
>TRBD1|TRBJ1-2|TRBV4-1|.
CASSPRSETGGVVYGYTF
TGCGCCAGCAGCCCCCGGTCCGAGACAGGGGGTGTAGTCTATGGCTACACCTTC
>.|TRBJ1-5|TRBV19|few
CASSIMDNQPQHF
TGTGCCAGTAGTATCATGGACAATCAGCCCCAGCATTTT
>TRBD1|TRBJ1-1|TRBV30|.
CAWGSGQGTEAFF
TGTGCCTGGGGCTCGGGACAGGGCACTGAAGCTTTCTTT
>.|TRBJ1-1|TRBV10-3|.
CAIRRDMTTEAFF
TGTGCCATCAGGAGGGACATGACGACTGAAGCTTTCTTT
>.|TRBJ1-1|TRBV5-6|.
CASSLAQVFEAFF
TGTGCCAGCAGCTTGGCTCAAGTATTTGAAGCTTTCTTT
>.|TRBJ2-7|TRBV6-5|.
CASSVGDEQYF
TGTGCCAGCAGTGTAGGGGACGAGCAGTACTTC
>TRBD2|TRBJ2-1|TRBV7-9|few
CASSLGTGTSGVYEQFF
TGTGCCAGCAGCTTAGGAACCGGGACTAGCGGGGTTTATGAGCAGTTCTTC
>TRBD1|TRBJ2-7|TRBV29-1|.
CSALIDRDEQYF
TGCAGCGCCTTAATTGACAGGGACGAGCAGTACTTC
>.|TRBJ1-5|TRBV29-1|few
CSVVENSNQPQHF
TGCAGCGTTGTGGAAAATAGCAATCAGCCCCAGCATTTT